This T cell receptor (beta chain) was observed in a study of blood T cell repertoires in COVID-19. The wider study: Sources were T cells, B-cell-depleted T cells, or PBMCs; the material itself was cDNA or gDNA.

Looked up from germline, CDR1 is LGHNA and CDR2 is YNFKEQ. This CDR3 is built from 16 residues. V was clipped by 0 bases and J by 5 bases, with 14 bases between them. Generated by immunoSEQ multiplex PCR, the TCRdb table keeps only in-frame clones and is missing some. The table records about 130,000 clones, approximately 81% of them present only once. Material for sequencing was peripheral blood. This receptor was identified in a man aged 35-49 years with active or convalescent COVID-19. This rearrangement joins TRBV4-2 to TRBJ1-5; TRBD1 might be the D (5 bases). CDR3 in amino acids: CASSQELGREDQPQHF. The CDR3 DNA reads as TGTGCCAGCAGCCAAGAGCTAGGCAGGGAGGATCAGCCCCAGCATTTT.